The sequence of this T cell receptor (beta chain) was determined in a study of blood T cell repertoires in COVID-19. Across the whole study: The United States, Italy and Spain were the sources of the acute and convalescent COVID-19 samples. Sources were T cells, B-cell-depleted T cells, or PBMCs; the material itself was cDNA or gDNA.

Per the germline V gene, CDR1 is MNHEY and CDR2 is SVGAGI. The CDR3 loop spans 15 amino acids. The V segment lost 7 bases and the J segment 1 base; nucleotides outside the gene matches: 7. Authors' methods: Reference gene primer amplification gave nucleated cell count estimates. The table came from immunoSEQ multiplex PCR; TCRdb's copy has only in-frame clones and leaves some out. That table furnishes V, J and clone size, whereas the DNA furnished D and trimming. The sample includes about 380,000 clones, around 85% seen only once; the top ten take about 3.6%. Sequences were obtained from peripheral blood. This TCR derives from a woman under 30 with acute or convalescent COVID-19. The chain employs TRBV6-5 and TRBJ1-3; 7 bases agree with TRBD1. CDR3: CASTKDRVSGNTIYF. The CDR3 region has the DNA TGTGCCAGCACAAAAGACAGGGTGTCTGGAAACACCATATATTTT.